A selection of T cell receptor beta chains follows, all from one sample in a study of T cells expressing NK-cell markers. TCRdb reanalyzed the 5' RACE reads, giving one entry per CDR3 protein sequence and no DNA. The sample data list 550,000 to 600,000 distinct CDR3 sequences. Sequenced: blood T cells: a sorted CD56 or NKG2C T cell subset, CD4+ or CD8+ T cells, or bulk PBMC T cells (not recorded which). The receptors stem from a man between 18 and 29 years old in good health. CDR3s include the opening cysteine and the closing phenylalanine or tryptophan.

>TRBJ2-1|TRBV20-1
CSATDRADEQFF
>TRBJ2-1|TRBV20-1
CSAIAAGVQFF
>TRBJ2-3|TRBV27
CASTQTSGRPDTQYF
>TRBJ2-1|TRBV7-6
CASSPLGTSGKYEQFF
>TRBJ1-1|TRBV12-3/TRBV12-4
CASRLRFEAFF
>TRBJ1-2|TRBV12-3/TRBV12-4
CASRRDPRDGYTF
>TRBJ2-5|TRBV9
CASSVVIRDQETQYF
>TRBJ2-6|TRBV12-3/TRBV12-4
CASSLEGEANVLTF
>TRBJ2-1|TRBV5-5
CASSSATAEQFF
>TRBJ1-1|TRBV6-5
CASSFTGTGVDTEAFF
>TRBJ2-2|TRBV7-6
CASSLAQGWAGELFF
>TRBJ2-2|TRBV11-1
CASSPRESRSVGTGELFF
>TRBJ1-2|TRBV9
CASSVEPGQGKGSNYGYTF
>TRBJ1-4|TRBV12-3/TRBV12-4
CASSRTGFREKLFF
>TRBJ2-1|TRBV7-9
CASSLPRLAGGRNEQFF
>TRBJ2-1|TRBV29-1
CSVAPGQGGNEQFF
>TRBJ2-1|TRBV11-2
CASSLKGGGRSYNEQFF
>TRBJ2-1|TRBV3-1
CASSQWDSNNEQFF
>TRBJ2-5|TRBV11-2
CASSFYLGEEQETQYF
>TRBJ2-3|TRBV10-3
CAGGEADTQYF
>TRBJ2-1|TRBV10-3
CATPGQGLSATYNEQFF
>TRBJ2-1|TRBV29-1
CSVGALRDNEQFF
>TRBJ2-3|TRBV12-3/TRBV12-4
CASSLEFWESTDTQYF
>TRBJ2-5|TRBV20-1
CSASNYREGRETQYF
>TRBJ2-7|TRBV6-1
CASSEGGRHYEQYF
>TRBJ2-1|TRBV29-1
CSGRDLEWEQFF
>TRBJ2-2|TRBV28
CASNPQTGHIGELFF
>TRBJ2-2|TRBV10-3
CAIREDRVPAGELFF
>TRBJ1-1|TRBV4-1
CASSPRQDVIMNTEAFF
>TRBJ2-1|TRBV4-1
CASSQDRGPSSYNEQFF
>TRBJ2-1|TRBV12-3/TRBV12-4
CASSFGLPGGSYNEQFF
>TRBJ2-2|TRBV30
CAWSGQVDGELFF
>TRBJ1-3|TRBV5-1
CASSPDGVNTIYF
>TRBJ2-1|TRBV7-2
CASSLVAGQGPYNEQFF
>TRBJ2-1|TRBV4-3
CASSQERLAGAHEQFF
>TRBJ2-1|TRBV20-1
CSARDGGGQLNEQFF
>TRBJ2-3|TRBV7-9
CASSHRATSTDTQYF
>TRBJ2-1|TRBV20-1
CSANSGRKIYNEQFF
>TRBJ1-2|TRBV20-1
CSARDGGGVGGYTF
>TRBJ2-2|TRBV12-3/TRBV12-4
CASSPNGYGRASIGELFF
>TRBJ1-5|TRBV7-8
CASSLDYRVGNQPQHF
>TRBJ2-1|TRBV12-3/TRBV12-4
CASSLTPKQFF
>TRBJ2-5|TRBV20-1
CSARSAGVETQYF
>TRBJ1-1|TRBV9
CASSATWKWGTEAFF
>TRBJ2-5|TRBV20-1
CSARTDWGPQYF
>TRBJ1-1|TRBV6-1
CASRTTGGATEAFF
>TRBJ2-1|TRBV12-5
CASGLVHGGFGNEQFF
>TRBJ2-3|TRBV20-1
CSARTLRVGEVDTQYF
>TRBJ1-5|TRBV18
CASSPVRDRVQPQHF
>TRBJ1-2|TRBV5-1
CASKEGPVDNYGYTF